This TCR beta chain derives from a study of cytomegalovirus exposure and HLA in healthy donors. PCR primers comprised 60 Vbeta and 13 Jbeta primers. Clones were sequenced by immunoSEQ multiplex PCR, and TCRdb holds only the in-frame ones, with some missing. The table records over 150,000 clones, around 75% of them present only once. The J segment lost 8 bases and the V segment lost 3 bases, leaving 9 bases of the junction unmatched. Germline-derived CDR1 and CDR2 are SGDLS and YYNGEE. This CDR3 has 15 residues. The sequenced sample was PBMCs. The chain recombines TRBV9 with TRBJ1-5; TRBD1 matches 9 bases. This receptor was taken from a male donor in good health and CMV-seronegative. For the CDR3, the DNA is TGTGCCAGCAGCGCCACCGGGACAGGGAGGGAGCCCCAGCATTTT. It translates to CASSATGTGREPQHF. The whole variable domain, filled in from reference TRBV9 and TRBJ1-5, reads DSGVTQTPKHLITATGQRVTLRCSPRSGDLSVYWYQQSLDQGLQFLIQYYNGEERAKGNILERFSAQQFPDLHSELNLSSLELGDSALYFCASSATGTGREPQHFGDGTRLSIL.